The present T cell receptor (beta chain) was sequenced within a study of T cells after yellow fever vaccination. Study information: SMART-Seq v4 Ultra Low Input handled preparation of low-cell-number fractions.

There are 13 residues in the CDR3. CDR1 is SQVTM and CDR2 is ANQGSEA in the germline V gene. The V and J ends lost 7 bases and 7 bases, in that order; junction bases with no gene match: 8. Study-wide results and limits: Most clones from primary vaccination were detected again post-booster (96% CD4, about 88% CD8).

About this clonotype: The antigen is not known.

TCRdb independently ran MiXCR on the 5' RACE reads; one entry per CDR3 protein. This table has 300,000 to 450,000 distinct CDR3 sequences, about 8.3% appearing once. This chain connects TRBV29-1 to TRBJ2-3; TRBD1 matches at 10 bases. The TCR originated in a young man who received the YFV17D yellow fever vaccine. The input for sequencing was PBMCs, taken around 45 days after the first yellow fever vaccination. The CDR3 nucleotides read TGCAGCGCCCTCGACAGGGGGCTAAATACGCAGTATTTT. Its protein product is CSALDRGLNTQYF.